Listed below are T cell receptor beta chains from one sample, sequenced in a study of technical replicates of blood from a handful of donors. Assay: immunoSEQ multiplex PCR; the TCRdb copy retains only in-frame clones and omits some. The sample gives more than 90,000 clones, about 95% of which show up once; roughly 0.33% is in the top ten. The material sequenced was T cells isolated from PBMCs. The origin of the receptors is a human donor in good health. CDR3s include the opening cysteine and the closing phenylalanine or tryptophan. Each record gives: V gene, CDR3 length, clone size, J gene, D gene, CDR3 protein, CDR3 DNA. D genes are given only for firm matches. Expanded clones get a size class; other rows say once, few or many, or leave the size out.

V: TRBV12-5; length: 17; size: .; J: TRBJ1-2; D: .; CDR3: CASGLVPGWGGLHGYTF; DNA: TGTGCTAGTGGTTTGGTCCCGGGGTGGGGAGGTTTACATGGCTACACCTTC
V: TRBV27; length: 16; size: .; J: TRBJ2-3; D: TRBD2; CDR3: CASSHQRDRRTDTQYF; DNA: TGTGCCAGCAGTCACCAGCGGGATCGGAGGACAGATACGCAGTATTTT
V: TRBV7-9; length: 18; size: .; J: TRBJ2-1; D: TRBD2; CDR3: CASSLEGPSGSLGNEQFF; DNA: TGTGCCAGCAGCTTAGAGGGACCTAGCGGGAGTTTAGGCAATGAGCAGTTCTTC
V: TRBV6-1; length: 16; size: .; J: TRBJ2-1; D: TRBD2; CDR3: CASSEPGLAGVEEQFF; DNA: TGTGCCAGCAGTGAACCGGGACTAGCGGGAGTCGAGGAGCAGTTCTTC
V: TRBV6-6; length: 12; size: once; J: TRBJ2-1; D: TRBD2; CDR3: CAIQAGNNEQFF; DNA: TGTGCCATACAAGCGGGGAACAATGAGCAGTTCTTC
V: TRBV4-3; length: 17; size: .; J: TRBJ2-1; D: TRBD2; CDR3: CASSPGLAGGPSNEQFF; DNA: TGCGCCAGCAGCCCGGGACTAGCGGGAGGGCCCTCCAATGAGCAGTTCTTC
V: TRBV29-1; length: 12; size: .; J: TRBJ2-5; D: TRBD1; CDR3: CSGNPGQGTQYF; DNA: TGCAGCGGAAATCCGGGACAGGGGACCCAGTACTTC
V: TRBV6-1; length: 17; size: .; J: TRBJ1-2; D: .; CDR3: CASSDGSYPQSNYGYTF; DNA: TGTGCCAGCAGTGATGGCTCGTACCCCCAATCTAACTATGGCTACACCTTC
V: TRBV6-1; length: 17; size: .; J: TRBJ1-5; D: .; CDR3: CASSETQAAYSNQPQHF; DNA: TGTGCCAGCAGTGAAACTCAGGCCGCCTATAGCAATCAGCCCCAGCATTTT
V: TRBV9; length: 17; size: .; J: TRBJ1-1; D: TRBD1; CDR3: CASSVGIHLTGETEAFF; DNA: TGTGCCAGCAGCGTAGGCATCCATCTAACAGGGGAAACTGAAGCTTTCTTT
V: TRBV5-1; length: 15; size: .; J: TRBJ1-1; D: TRBD1; CDR3: CASSLDRGRNTEAFF; DNA: TGCGCCAGCAGTTTGGACAGGGGGAGGAACACTGAAGCTTTCTTT
V: TRBV30; length: 10; size: few; J: TRBJ1-1; D: .; CDR3: CALLRGVAFF; DNA: TGTGCCCTCCTACGCGGGGTTGCTTTCTTT
V: TRBV10-3; length: 14; size: .; J: TRBJ2-5; D: TRBD1; CDR3: CAIRTGQGEETQYF; DNA: TGTGCCATCAGGACAGGACAGGGCGAAGAGACCCAGTACTTC
V: TRBV4-1; length: 13; size: once; J: TRBJ2-1; D: TRBD2; CDR3: CASSSGIHNEQFF; DNA: TGCGCCAGCAGTAGCGGGATACACAATGAGCAGTTCTTC
V: TRBV19; length: 15; size: .; J: TRBJ2-2; D: TRBD2; CDR3: CASSPSGSITGELFF; DNA: TGTGCCAGTTCCCCTAGCGGGAGTATAACCGGGGAGCTGTTTTTT
V: TRBV7-9; length: 12; size: .; J: TRBJ1-1; D: .; CDR3: CASSSTEAEAFF; DNA: TGTGCCAGCAGCTCGACAGAAGCTGAAGCTTTCTTT
V: TRBV19; length: 16; size: .; J: TRBJ1-5; D: .; CDR3: CASSIDRTTSNQPQHF; DNA: TGTGCCAGTAGTATAGATCGGACAACTAGCAATCAGCCCCAGCATTTT
V: TRBV9; length: 17; size: .; J: TRBJ2-1; D: TRBD2; CDR3: CASSAGGGTSFLNEQFF; DNA: TGTGCCAGCAGCGCCGGGGGCGGGACTAGCTTCCTCAATGAGCAGTTCTTC
V: TRBV9; length: 15; size: .; J: TRBJ2-3; D: .; CDR3: CASSVTIGSADTQYF; DNA: TGTGCCAGCAGCGTAACTATCGGGAGCGCAGATACGCAGTATTTT
V: TRBV27; length: 15; size: .; J: TRBJ2-3; D: .; CDR3: CASSLLAASTDTQYF; DNA: TGTGCCAGCAGTTTATTAGCGGCTAGCACAGATACGCAGTATTTT
V: TRBV7-3; length: 17; size: .; J: TRBJ2-7; D: TRBD2; CDR3: CASSLTPLAGVSSEQYF; DNA: TGTGCCAGCAGCTTAACCCCACTAGCGGGAGTATCTTCCGAGCAGTACTTC
V: TRBV19; length: 17; size: .; J: TRBJ2-3; D: .; CDR3: CASSIVYGGLFADTQYF; DNA: TGTGCCAGTAGTATAGTATACGGGGGATTGTTCGCGGATACGCAGTATTTT
V: TRBV7-2; length: 17; size: .; J: TRBJ2-7; D: .; CDR3: CASSPLPRELSSYEQYF; DNA: TGTGCCAGCAGCCCATTGCCTAGAGAACTAAGCTCCTACGAGCAGTACTTC
V: TRBV19; length: 16; size: .; J: TRBJ2-7; D: .; CDR3: CASSIGTGGLLGEQYF; DNA: TGTGCCAGTAGTATTGGCACTGGCGGGCTACTGGGGGAGCAGTACTTC
V: TRBV4-2; length: 15; size: .; J: TRBJ1-1; D: .; CDR3: CASSQDPRDGAEAFF; DNA: TGTGCCAGCAGCCAAGATCCCAGGGATGGAGCTGAAGCTTTCTTT
V: TRBV6-6; length: 14; size: .; J: TRBJ2-6; D: .; CDR3: CASSYRSGANVLTF; DNA: TGTGCCAGCAGTTACCGCTCTGGGGCCAACGTCCTGACTTTC
V: TRBV2; length: 11; size: .; J: TRBJ2-7; D: TRBD1; CDR3: CASTTGGYGAF; DNA: TGTGCCAGTACGACAGGGGGATACGGTGCCTTC
V: TRBV2; length: 15; size: .; J: TRBJ1-4; D: .; CDR3: CASSEGETDRQKLFF; DNA: TGTGCCAGCAGTGAAGGGGAAACCGACAGGCAAAAACTGTTTTTT
V: TRBV19; length: 14; size: .; J: TRBJ2-2; D: TRBD2; CDR3: CASSMGGDTGELFF; DNA: TGTGCCAGTAGTATGGGGGGGGACACCGGGGAGCTGTTTTTT
V: TRBV18; length: 14; size: once; J: TRBJ2-7; D: .; CDR3: CASSRGTSSYEQYF; DNA: TGTGCCAGTTCCCGAGGTACGAGCTCCTACGAGCAGTACTTC
V: TRBV18; length: 16; size: .; J: TRBJ2-7; D: TRBD2; CDR3: CASSPSGGAHPYEQYF; DNA: TGTGCCAGCTCACCGTCGGGAGGGGCGCATCCTTACGAGCAGTACTTC
V: TRBV29-1; length: 18; size: .; J: TRBJ2-5; D: TRBD2; CDR3: CSGGLGTSGTASQETQYF; DNA: TGCAGCGGGGGCCTCGGGACTAGCGGGACCGCTTCCCAAGAGACCCAGTACTTC
V: TRBV5-1; length: 14; size: .; J: TRBJ1-4; D: .; CDR3: CASSSGTSYEKLFF; DNA: TGCGCCAGCAGCTCGGGAACCTCTTATGAAAAACTGTTTTTT
V: TRBV9; length: 16; size: .; J: TRBJ2-1; D: TRBD2; CDR3: CASSVARTSGRHEQFF; DNA: TGTGCCAGCAGCGTAGCCCGGACTAGCGGGAGACATGAGCAGTTCTTC
V: TRBV25-1; length: 15; size: .; J: TRBJ2-1; D: TRBD2; CDR3: CASSEISGRNNEQFF; DNA: TGTGCCAGCAGTGAGATTAGCGGGAGGAATAATGAGCAGTTCTTC
V: TRBV7-2; length: 17; size: once; J: TRBJ2-2; D: TRBD2; CDR3: CASSFRLAGGPTGELFF; DNA: TGTGCCAGCAGCTTTCGTCTAGCGGGAGGGCCGACCGGGGAGCTGTTTTTT
V: TRBV27; length: 14; size: .; J: TRBJ2-7; D: TRBD2; CDR3: CASSLRSGGYEQYF; DNA: TGTGCCAGCAGTTTGCGGAGCGGGGGCTACGAGCAGTACTTC
V: TRBV25-1; length: 15; size: once; J: TRBJ1-1; D: TRBD1; CDR3: CASSLGQGMSAEAFF; DNA: TGTGCCAGCAGTCTGGGACAGGGTATGTCCGCTGAAGCTTTCTTT
V: TRBV5-1; length: 15; size: .; J: TRBJ2-1; D: TRBD2; CDR3: CASSLRTSGSHEQFF; DNA: TGCGCCAGCAGCCTACGGACTAGCGGGAGCCATGAGCAGTTCTTC
V: TRBV11-3; length: 14; size: .; J: TRBJ2-6; D: .; CDR3: CASSKPSGANVLTF; DNA: TGTGCCAGCAGCAAGCCCTCTGGGGCCAACGTCCTGACTTTC
V: TRBV11-3; length: 18; size: .; J: TRBJ1-1; D: .; CDR3: CASSSEPPGLRLNTEAFF; DNA: TGTGCCAGCAGCTCAGAACCTCCGGGACTCAGACTGAACACTGAAGCTTTCTTT
V: TRBV2; length: 11; size: .; J: TRBJ1-2; D: TRBD1; CDR3: CASSGDSGYTF; DNA: TGTGCCAGCAGTGGGGACAGTGGCTACACCTTC
V: TRBV6-5; length: 14; size: .; J: TRBJ2-3; D: .; CDR3: CASSFPGSTDTQYF; DNA: TGTGCCAGCAGTTTTCCGGGTAGTACAGATACGCAGTATTTT
V: TRBV13; length: 16; size: .; J: TRBJ2-3; D: TRBD1; CDR3: CASLWTGASSTDTQYF; DNA: TGTGCCAGCCTTTGGACAGGGGCCTCTAGCACAGATACGCAGTATTTT
V: TRBV25-1; length: 13; size: .; J: TRBJ2-7; D: .; CDR3: CASSDWSSYEQYF; DNA: TGTGCCAGCAGTGACTGGAGCTCCTACGAGCAGTACTTC